This entry describes one T cell receptor beta chain. This table comes from immunoSEQ multiplex PCR, and its TCRdb copy is limited to in-frame clones, with some not included. The table lists approximately 76,000 clones, roughly 77% of them singletons. These data belong to a study of blood T cell repertoires in COVID-19. Germline V lookup: CDR1 WSHSY, CDR2 SAAADI. V lost 7 bases, J lost 5 bases, and 12 bases lay in between. CDR3 length: 12 amino acids. The TCR was taken from a woman between 70 and 85 years old with acute or convalescent COVID-19. Source material: peripheral blood. The chain links TRBV10-2 to TRBJ2-7, with TRBD1 as a possible D gene (6 bases). The CDR3 DNA is TGCGCCAGCAAAAACAGGGTCCACGAGCAGTACTTC. This gives the protein CASKNRVHEQYF.